This paragraph covers one T cell receptor (beta chain) sequence. The data were taken from a study of response to subunit inactivated influenza vaccine. Each CDR3 protein is one row after TCRdb ran MiXCR on the RT-PCR reads. The sample contains about 580,000 distinct CDR3 sequences, 14% of which appear only once. The germline V gene has CDR1 DFQATT and CDR2 SNEGSKA (reference sequence). V lost 1 base to trimming and J lost 2 bases, with 18 bases between them. This CDR3 is built from 16 residues. The rearrangement uses TRBV20-1 and TRBJ2-7, with D maybe TRBD1 (8 bases). Sequenced here: PBMCs from blood, sampled 12 days after vaccination. The origin of this receptor is a man aged 45 to 65 who received an inactivated influenza vaccine. This chain's CDR3 is CSARGGRGTGPYEQYF. The CDR3, as DNA: TGCAGTGCTAGAGGGGGGAGGGGGACAGGACCCTACGAGCAGTACTTC.